The rows below give T cell receptor beta chains drawn from one sample of a study of neurological immune-mediated disorders. TCRdb analysed the 5' RACE reads with MiXCR anew, one entry per CDR3 protein. The data contain tens of thousands of distinct CDR3 sequences, approximately 4.1% of them singletons. Sequencing was performed on PBMCs. The source of these receptors is a man aged 30 to 39 with multiple sclerosis. Each CDR3 is given with its conserved first and last residue. The D gene is left open where the match is weak. Clone sizes are shown as once, few, many or a size class.

>TRBJ1-4|many|TRBV21-1|NA
TGTGCCAGCAGCAAAGCGCCGCGCTTCGAAAAACTGTTTTTT
CASSKAPRFEKLFF
>TRBJ1-6|many|TRBV6-2/TRBV6-3|NA
TGTGCCAGCAGTTACTCGGGCAGGGACGATTCACCCCTCCACTTT
CASSYSGRDDSPLHF
>TRBJ1-1|many|TRBV10-3|NA
TGTGCCATCAGTGATGATGGGACGAAAGCTTTCTTT
CAISDDGTKAFF
>TRBJ2-1|many|TRBV9|TRBD2
TGTGCCAGCAGCGAGGGGACTAGCGGGGGGGCTCCCATAATCTTC
CASSEGTSGGAPIIF
>TRBJ1-2|many|TRBV3-1|NA
TGTGCCAGCAGCCGGGGCAGGGGATTTGGCTACACCTTC
CASSRGRGFGYTF
>TRBJ2-1|many|TRBV21-1|NA
TGTGCCAGCAGCAAGGGACAGGGGGATACGAATGAGCAGTTCTTC
CASSKGQGDTNEQFF
>TRBJ2-1|many|TRBV20-1|NA
TGCAGTGCTAGAGATCCCCAGAGCTCCTACAATGAGCAGTTCTTC
CSARDPQSSYNEQFF
>TRBJ1-1|few|TRBV20-1|NA
TGCAGTGCTAGTCTGTACACTGAAGCTTTCTTT
CSASLYTEAFF
>TRBJ2-3|many|TRBV7-9|TRBD1
TGTGCCAGCAGCTCTCAGGACAGGGGGTCAGATACGCAGTATTTT
CASSSQDRGSDTQYF
>TRBJ2-1|many|TRBV3-1|NA
TGTGCCAGCAGCCAAGGCGGGCCTGAGCAGTTCTTC
CASSQGGPEQFF